The 25 T cell receptor beta chains given below trace back to one sample, sequenced in a study of cytomegalovirus exposure and HLA in healthy donors. The PCR was carried out with 60 Vbeta primers and 13 Jbeta primers. Measured with immunoSEQ multiplex PCR; TCRdb has only the in-frame clones, and not every one. The data show about 150,000 clones, roughly four fifths seen once. The sequencing sample was made of PBMCs. Receptors originate from a girl under 18 in good health and CMV-seropositive.

The chain carries TRBV19 and TRBJ1-2; D remains ambiguous. Germline lookup yields CDR1 LNHDA and CDR2 SQIVND (reference sequence). The CDR3 extends over 15 amino acids. V lost 2 bases to trimming and J lost 3 bases, with 13 bases between them. The CDR3 coding sequence is TGTGCCAGTAGTATAATATCGGGATTACACTATGGCTACACCTTC. Its translation: CASSIISGLHYGYTF.

This clone has a handful of counts. V gene TRBV11-3 combines with J gene TRBJ2-3; D possibly corresponds to TRBD1 (6 bases). V gave up 4 bases and J gave up 1 base, with 9 bases separating them. The CDR3 contains 14 residues. Germline V gene lookup returns CDR1 SGHNT and CDR2 YENEEA. The CDR3 loop is CASSSRTGTDTQYF. The CDR3 DNA follows: TGTGCCAGCAGCTCCCGGACAGGCACAGATACGCAGTATTTT.

The table lists this clone with a count of one. The V gene is TRBV14, the J gene TRBJ2-2; a weak D match, TRBD2 (6 bases). The CDR3 is 15 residues long. The V end was cut by 3 bases, the J end by 6 bases, with 14 bases between. The V gene's germline CDR1 is SGHDN and CDR2 FVKESK. The CDR3: CASSHYRTTPGELFF. Written as DNA, the CDR3 is TGTGCCAGCAGCCATTACAGGACTACTCCCGGGGAGCTGTTTTTT.

This sequence joins TRBV6-1 and TRBJ1-5, with a weak D call TRBD1 (6 bases). The CDR3 totals 14 residues. V lost 5 bases and J 4 bases, leaving 12 bases between the germline ends. Germline V gives CDR1 MNHNS, CDR2 SASEGT. CDR3 nucleotide sequence: TGTGCCAGCAGTTCTCGACAGGTAAATCAGCCCCAGCATTTT. It translates to CASSSRQVNQPQHF.

The chain carries TRBV12-5 and TRBJ2-1; 8 nucleotides align to TRBD2. Looked up from germline, CDR1 is LGHNT and CDR2 is FRNRAP. The CDR3 runs 16 residues. Trimming took 7 bases from V and 0 from J; bases not matched to a gene: 8. CDR3 region: CASARRGVSSYNEQFF. DNA for the CDR3: TGTGCTAGTGCTCGGCGGGGGGTGAGCTCCTACAATGAGCAGTTCTTC.

The chain combines TRBV5-8 with TRBJ1-1; D possibly corresponds to TRBD1 (6 bases). CDR1 is SGHTS, CDR2 YDEGEE, per germline. The ends were cut back, 1 base at V and 12 bases at J, with 13 bases in the middle. The CDR3 is 12 residues long. The CDR3 is CASSLNRVSTFF. As DNA, the CDR3 is TGTGCCAGCAGCTTGAACAGGGTGTCGACTTTCTTT.

The V gene is TRBV27, the J gene TRBJ2-7; tentative D call: TRBD1 (5 bases). This CDR3 contains 13 residues. Germline lookup yields CDR1 MNHEY and CDR2 SMNVEV (reference sequence). V was shortened by 6 bases and J by 6 bases, with 15 bases between the two germline ends. CDR3: CASSPRIQGEQYF. DNA of the CDR3: TGTGCCAGCAGCCCCCGGATCCAGGGCGAGCAGTACTTC.

The V and J genes are TRBV5-1 and TRBJ2-5; D is ambiguous. CDR1 is SGHRS and CDR2 is YFSETQ in the germline V gene. This CDR3 comprises 14 residues. The V end lost 4 bases, the J end lost 5 bases, and 15 bases lay between the germline ends. The CDR3 sequence: CASSLPAARETQYF. DNA for the CDR3: TGCGCCAGCAGCCTGCCGGCGGCCCGGGAGACCCAGTACTTC.

The rearrangement uses TRBV7-2 and TRBJ2-5; no clear D gene. The CDR3 spans 16 residues. Germline V lookup: CDR1 SGHTA, CDR2 FQGNSA. V lost 1 base to trimming and J lost 11 bases, with 23 bases between them. In DNA form, the CDR3 reads TGTGCCAGCAGCTTAGGGTGGCCAGCGCTCCCCGAGGAGCAGTACTTC. Encoded protein: CASSLGWPALPEEQYF. The full variable domain, rest sourced from reference TRBV7-2 and TRBJ2-5, is GAGVSQSPSNKVTEKGKDVELRCDPISGHTALYWYRQSLGQGLEFLIYFQGNSAPDKSGLPSDRFSAERTGGSVSTLTIQRTQQEDSAVYLCASSLGWPALPEEQYFGPGTRLLVL.

The DNA for the CDR3 is TGTGCCAGCAGACATATGACAGATACGCAGTATTTT. The encoded protein is CASRHMTDTQYF. This sequence joins TRBV11-3 and TRBJ2-3; D is unclear. Trimming shortened V by 6 bases and J by 3 bases, and 7 bases separated the two germline ends. This CDR3 is built from 12 residues. Germline loops: CDR1 SGHNT, CDR2 YENEEA.

This clone appeared a single time. The chain uses TRBV5-1 and TRBJ2-2, with D perhaps TRBD1 (6 bases). With 6 bases removed from V and 5 bases from J, the gap between germline ends came to 14 bases. Germline V gene data show CDR1 as SGHRS and CDR2 as YFSETQ. The CDR3 is 14 amino acids. The CDR3, as DNA: TGCGCCAGCACCAGGACAGCCGATACCGGGGAGCTGTTTTTT. Protein sequence: CASTRTADTGELFF.

The gene calls are TRBV19 and TRBJ1-1; perhaps TRBD1 as D (6 bases). The CDR3 spans 15 residues. Germline assignment: CDR1 LNHDA and CDR2 SQIVND (reference sequence). Trimming took off 6 bases at V and 1 base at J, with 15 bases between the two ends. CDR3 protein: CASSLVGGANTEAFF. The CDR3 nucleotides are TGTGCCAGTAGCCTCGTAGGGGGGGCGAACACTGAAGCTTTCTTT. Full variable domain (rest looked up from reference TRBV19 and TRBJ1-1): DGGITQSPKYLFRKEGQNVTLSCEQNLNHDAMYWYRQDPGQGLRLIYYSQIVNDFQKGDIAEGYSVSREKKESFPLTVTSAQKNPTAFYLCASSLVGGANTEAFFGQGTRLTVV.

This chain connects TRBV6-5 to TRBJ2-1, with 12 bases lining up with TRBD2. The CDR3 runs 15 residues. Germline V gene lookup returns CDR1 MNHEY and CDR2 SVGAGI. V gave up 6 bases and J gave up 5 bases; unmatched junction bases: 5. The CDR3 loop is CASRRGLAGHNEQFF. CDR3 in DNA: TGTGCCAGCAGGAGGGGACTAGCGGGTCACAATGAGCAGTTCTTC.

With respect to this clone: Other DNA sequences from this sample encode an identical CDR3 as well. This rearrangement joins TRBV5-4 to TRBJ2-5; 12 bases line up with TRBD2. This CDR3 has 16 residues. CDR1 is SGHNT and CDR2 is YYREEE in the germline V gene (reference sequence). Germline trimming cut 4 bases from V and 5 bases from J; bases unmatched to any gene: 9. Here the CDR3 reads CASSADRLAGVETQYF. Written as DNA, the CDR3 is TGTGCCAGCAGCGCCGACCGACTAGCGGGAGTGGAGACCCAGTACTTC.

The table lists this clone with a few counts. This chain uses TRBV19 with TRBJ1-6; D may be TRBD1 (6 bases). Trimming pared 4 bases from V and 10 bases from J, leaving 17 bases between. Germline CDR1 and CDR2: LNHDA and SQIVND (reference sequence). CDR3 size: 15 residues. The chain's CDR3 is CASSRWTAWGSPLHF. CDR3 bases: TGTGCCAGTAGTAGATGGACAGCTTGGGGATCACCCCTCCACTTT.

The V gene is TRBV5-1, the J gene TRBJ2-5; the match to TRBD2 covers 11 bases. Germline V gives CDR1 SGHRS, CDR2 YFSETQ. The CDR3 length is 16 residues. Trimming took 1 base from V and 5 from J; bases not matched to a gene: 7. CDR3 protein: CASSLLSGGAGETQYF. The CDR3 DNA is TGCGCCAGCAGCTTGCTTAGCGGGGGGGCCGGTGAGACCCAGTACTTC.

This clone was seen once. V usage is TRBV5-4 and J usage is TRBJ1-2, with D unresolved. Germline CDR1 SGHNT, CDR2 YYREEE (reference sequence). Trimming shortened V by 3 bases and J by 0 bases, and 18 bases separated the two germline ends. The length of the CDR3 is 17 residues. The CDR3 sequence is CASSSIPREGANYGYTF. In DNA form, the CDR3 reads TGTGCCAGCAGCTCGATACCTCGGGAAGGTGCTAACTATGGCTACACCTTC.

This sequence joins TRBV6-5 and TRBJ1-6; D is unresolved. V lost 4 bases and J 0 bases, leaving 4 bases between the germline ends. Per germline, CDR1 MNHEY and CDR2 SVGAGI. This CDR3 is built from 14 residues. In nucleotides, the CDR3 is TGTGCCAGCAGTTGGAGCTCCTATAATTCACCCCTCCACTTT. It encodes CASSWSSYNSPLHF.

J is TRBJ1-5 and V is TRBV14; no definite D call. This CDR3 comprises 14 residues. CDR1 SGHDN and CDR2 FVKESK come from the germline V gene. V was shortened by 2 bases and J by 3 bases, with 8 bases between the two germline ends. In DNA, the CDR3 is TGTGCCAGCAGCCAAAGAGGGAACAATCAGCCCCAGCATTTT. This sequence encodes CASSQRGNNQPQHF.

This clone was detected only once. This rearrangement joins TRBV7-6 to TRBJ1-1; D may be TRBD1 (5 bases). CDR3 length: 16 amino acids. Germline lookup yields CDR1 SGHVS and CDR2 FNYEAQ. Between the trimmed V and J ends, which lost 2 bases and 2 bases, there was a span of 15 bases. CDR3 nucleotide sequence: TGTGCCAGCAGCTTAAGGTCAGCGGGACGAAACACTGAAGCTTTCTTT. Protein sequence: CASSLRSAGRNTEAFF. Based on the CDR3 plus reference TRBV7-6 and TRBJ1-1, the full variable domain is GAGVSQSPRYKVTKRGQDVALRCDPISGHVSLYWYRQALGQGPEFLTYFNYEAQQDKSGLPNDRFSAERPEGSISTLTIQRTEQRDSAMYRCASSLRSAGRNTEAFFGQGTRLTVV.

J is TRBJ2-7 and V is TRBV6-5; D is perhaps TRBD1 (6 bases). Trimming took off 5 bases at V and 3 bases at J, with 14 bases between the two ends. The CDR3 loop spans 14 amino acids. CDR1 and CDR2 from the germline V gene are MNHEY and SVGAGI. The DNA for the CDR3 is TGTGCCAGCAGTGTGGCAGGGGATATCTACGAGCAGTACTTC. Its protein is CASSVAGDIYEQYF.

The V call is TRBV7-2, the J call TRBJ1-2; TRBD1 agrees at 9 bases. V gave up 4 bases and J gave up 8 bases; unmatched junction bases: 8. This CDR3 comprises 14 residues. Germline lookup yields CDR1 SGHTA and CDR2 FQGNSA. The CDR3 nucleotides read TGTGCCAGCAGCTCCGGGACAGGGAAGCTCGGCTACACCTTC. This translates into CASSSGTGKLGYTF.

The V gene is TRBV29-1, the J gene TRBJ1-1, with TRBD1 matching over 10 bases. Germline V gene sequence: CDR1 SQVTM, CDR2 ANQGSEA. V dropped 7 bases and J dropped 7; count of bases not matched to a gene: 12. This CDR3 is 14 amino acids long. Written as DNA, the CDR3 is TGCAGCGCCGGAGACAGGGGGCGAAGTGGTGAAGCTTTCTTT. It is translated as CSAGDRGRSGEAFF.

The gene calls are TRBV6-5 and TRBJ1-4; a weak D match, TRBD1 (6 bases). The V and J ends lost 5 bases and 8 bases respectively, with 18 bases between them. From germline, CDR1 is MNHEY and CDR2 SVGAGI. The CDR3 extends over 15 amino acids. The CDR3 is CASSRGATVGEKLFF. The CDR3, as DNA: TGTGCCAGCAGTCGGGGGGCGACAGTCGGAGAAAAACTGTTTTTT.

The chain couples TRBV5-1 to TRBJ1-1; D unclear. The CDR3 is made up of 12 amino acids. V was pared by 2 bases and J by 7 bases, with 9 bases between. Germline values: CDR1 SGHRS, CDR2 YFSETQ. CDR3 coding DNA: TGCGCCAGCAGCTTCGGGTATGGTGAAGCTTTCTTT. This sequence encodes CASSFGYGEAFF.